Below are 18 T cell receptor beta chains sequenced from a single sample in a study of blood T cell repertoires in COVID-19. The data were produced by immunoSEQ multiplex PCR, yet TCRdb's version contains in-frame clones alone and is incomplete. The sample shows some 180,000 clones, 60% to 85% of them seen only once. The sample comprised peripheral blood. These receptors were taken from a woman aged 50 to 65 with active or convalescent COVID-19.

This chain joins TRBV2 and TRBJ1-3; D gene uncertain. The germline V gene has CDR1 SNHLY and CDR2 FYNNEI. This CDR3 spans 15 amino acids. Trimming pared 4 bases from V and 0 bases from J, leaving 10 bases between. CDR3 in amino acids: CASSVSRSSGNTIYF. The CDR3 coding sequence is TGTGCCAGCAGTGTAAGCCGGAGCTCTGGAAACACCATATATTTT.

This chain links TRBV5-6 with TRBJ1-2; 7 bases are a match to TRBD1. Per the germline V gene, CDR1 is SGHDT and CDR2 is YYEEEE. CDR3 size: 14 residues. J gave up 4 bases and V 1 base, and 4 bases lay outside the gene matches. CDR3 sequence (DNA): TGTGCCAGCAGCTTGCGACAGGGTAGCTATGGCTACACCTTC. As protein: CASSLRQGSYGYTF.

This clone has just one count. The V gene is TRBV19, the J gene TRBJ1-1; TRBD1 matches 9 bases. The trim removed 5 bases at V and 2 bases at J, leaving 3 bases unmatched. This CDR3 contains 14 residues. CDR1 LNHDA and CDR2 SQIVND come from the germline V gene (reference sequence). The CDR3: CASSGDRDNTEAFF. The CDR3 coding sequence is TGTGCCAGTAGTGGGGACAGGGACAACACTGAAGCTTTCTTT.

J is TRBJ1-2 and V is TRBV4-3; 7 bases are a match to TRBD1. This CDR3 contains 16 residues. The germline V gene encodes CDR1 LGHNA and CDR2 YSLEER. J lost 3 bases, V lost 0 bases, and 7 bases had no gene match. CDR3 DNA sequence: TGCGCCAGCAGCCAAGATCTGCAGGGGGGAGACTATGGCTACACCTTC. It yields the protein CASSQDLQGGDYGYTF.

The CDR3 nucleotides are TGTGCCAGCAGCTTGAACAGCCCGATTAACATTCAGTACTTC. The encoded protein is CASSLNSPINIQYF. The V gene is TRBV11-1, the J gene TRBJ2-4, with D unresolved. V lost 3 bases and J 7 bases, leaving 13 bases between the germline ends. Germline CDR1 SGHAT, CDR2 FQDESV (reference sequence). This CDR3 has 14 residues. The variable domain in full, completed from reference TRBV11-1 and TRBJ2-4, reads EAEVAQSPRYKITEKSQAVAFWCDPISGHATLYWYRQILGQGPELLVQFQDESVVDDSQLPKDRFSAERLKGVDSTLKIQPAELGDSAMYLCASSLNSPINIQYFGAGTRLSVL.

The rearrangement links TRBV5-1 to TRBJ2-2, with 9 bases fitting TRBD2. In germline, CDR1 is SGHRS, CDR2 YFSETQ. V shed 5 bases and J 1 base; nucleotides not matched to a gene: 6. The CDR3 is made up of 16 amino acids. DNA for the CDR3: TGCGCCAGCAGTGGGAGCGGGGGGCTGAACACCGGGGAGCTGTTTTTT. Amino acid sequence: CASSGSGGLNTGELFF. Using reference TRBV5-1 and TRBJ2-2 for the parts outside the CDR3, the full variable domain is KAGVTQTPRYLIKTRGQQVTLSCSPISGHRSVSWYQQTPGQGLQFLFEYFSETQRNKGNFPGRFSGRQFSNSRSEMNVSTLELGDSALYLCASSGSGGLNTGELFFGEGSRLTVL.

The chain is built from TRBV6-5 and TRBJ2-1; possibly TRBD2 for D (5 bases). CDR3 length equals 16 residues. From germline, CDR1 is MNHEY and CDR2 SVGAGI. V was pared by 0 bases and J by 1 base, with 10 bases between. The CDR3, as DNA: TGTGCCAGCAGTTACTCGACCCGGGGTTCCTACAATGAGCAGTTCTTC. The encoded protein is CASSYSTRGSYNEQFF.

This clone has a handful of counts. The chain's CDR3 is CASSFSPGTGGTEAFF. The CDR3 nucleotides read TGTGCCAGCAGCTTCTCCCCCGGGACAGGGGGTACTGAAGCTTTCTTT. The chain couples TRBV11-2 to TRBJ1-1; 11 bases map to TRBD1. CDR1 and CDR2 from the germline V gene are SGHAT and FQNNGV. V dropped 3 bases and J dropped 5; count of bases not matched to a gene: 8. The CDR3 has 16 amino acids.

The chain has TRBV19 and TRBJ2-1; 8 nucleotides match TRBD2. Germline V gives CDR1 LNHDA, CDR2 SQIVND (reference sequence). The CDR3 spans 13 residues. V lost 6 bases and J lost 8; bases outside the gene matches: 6. CDR3 protein: CASSGGASDEQFF. The CDR3 nucleotides read TGTGCCAGTAGCGGGGGGGCCTCAGATGAGCAGTTCTTC.

V usage is TRBV11-2 and J usage is TRBJ1-1; 7 bases are a match to TRBD1. After removal of 5 bases from V and 1 base from J, the junction contained 7 bases not matched to a gene. The CDR3 totals 15 residues. Germline-derived CDR1 and CDR2 are SGHAT and FQNNGV. DNA for the CDR3: TGTGCCAGCAGCCGGAGGACAGGAACGAACACTGAAGCTTTCTTT. It yields the protein CASSRRTGTNTEAFF.

This CDR3 reads CASSTGTVNEKLFF. CDR3 nucleotide sequence: TGTGCCAGCAGTACCGGGACAGTGAATGAAAAACTGTTTTTT. V is TRBV2 and J is TRBJ1-4; 7 bases match TRBD1. V dropped 5 bases and J dropped 5; count of bases not matched to a gene: 5. The CDR3 runs 14 residues. Germline CDR1 and CDR2: SNHLY and FYNNEI.

The chain carries TRBV19 and TRBJ1-3, with D maybe TRBD1 (5 bases). The germline gives CDR1 LNHDA, CDR2 SQIVND (reference sequence). This CDR3 has 14 residues. The V and J ends lost 6 bases and 2 bases respectively, with 11 bases between them. The CDR3 region has the DNA TGTGCCAGTAGGCCAGACAGAACTGGAAACACCATATATTTT. Translating gives CASRPDRTGNTIYF.

V and J are TRBV2 and TRBJ2-7, with TRBD1 matching 8 bases. The CDR3 consists of 14 residues. Germline V gives CDR1 SNHLY, CDR2 FYNNEI. Trimming at V came to 5 bases and at J to 2 bases, leaving 5 bases not matched to a gene. In nucleotides, the CDR3 is TGTGCCAGCAGTTCAATGGACAGGGCCTACGAGCAGTACTTC. It yields the protein CASSSMDRAYEQYF.

This chain uses TRBV28 with TRBJ1-2; D call uncertain. The CDR3 runs 12 residues. CDR1 and CDR2 (germline): MDHEN, SYDVKM. The V end was cut by 4 bases, the J end by 4 bases, with 7 bases between. This chain's CDR3 is CASSSVAYGYTF. CDR3 nucleotides: TGTGCCAGCAGTTCGGTCGCCTATGGCTACACCTTC.

This clone occurred once. This chain uses TRBV6-6 with TRBJ2-2, with 11 nucleotides matching TRBD2. V lost 5 bases to trimming and J lost 7 bases; unmatched junction nucleotides: 9. The CDR3 length is 16 residues. Germline assignment: CDR1 MNHNY and CDR2 SVGAGI (reference sequence). CDR3 sequence reads: CASSRLAGTTGGELFF. For the CDR3, the DNA is TGTGCCAGCAGTCGACTAGCGGGGACCACCGGCGGGGAGCTGTTTTTT.

In this sample, this clone turned up once. The chain carries TRBV6-1 and TRBJ2-2; maybe TRBD1 (5 bases). The CDR3 sequence is 14 residues long. Trimming cost V 3 bases and J 1 base, with 6 bases left between them. Germline values: CDR1 MNHNS, CDR2 SASEGT. CDR3 in amino acids: CASSEGQNTGELFF. CDR3 sequence (DNA): TGTGCCAGCAGTGAGGGGCAGAACACCGGGGAGCTGTTTTTT.

The chain has TRBV10-2 and TRBJ1-6; D ambiguous. The CDR3 is 15 residues long. Germline V CDR1 and CDR2: WSHSY, SAAADI. Trimming cost V 2 bases and J 9 bases, with 14 bases left between them. The CDR3, as DNA: TGCGCCAGCAGTGAGGAAGGCGGTTTTGGTTCACCCCTCCACTTT. This translates into CASSEEGGFGSPLHF.

The V gene is TRBV7-2, the J gene TRBJ1-2; no clear D. Germline V gene data show CDR1 as SGHTA and CDR2 as FQGNSA. The germline V and J ends were trimmed by 1 base and 0 bases, with 3 bases remaining between them. CDR3 length: 13 residues. This chain's CDR3 is CASSLDTNYGYTF. The CDR3 DNA sequence: TGTGCCAGCAGCTTAGATACTAACTATGGCTACACCTTC.